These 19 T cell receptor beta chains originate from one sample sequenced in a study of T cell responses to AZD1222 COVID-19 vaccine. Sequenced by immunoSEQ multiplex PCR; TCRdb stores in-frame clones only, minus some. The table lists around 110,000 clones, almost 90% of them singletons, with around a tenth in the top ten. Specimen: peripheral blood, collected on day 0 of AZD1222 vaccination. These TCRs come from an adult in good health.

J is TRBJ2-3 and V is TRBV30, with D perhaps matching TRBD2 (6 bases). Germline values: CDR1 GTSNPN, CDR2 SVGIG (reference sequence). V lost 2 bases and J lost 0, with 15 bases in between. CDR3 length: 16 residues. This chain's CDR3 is CAWSNGRGTSTDTQYF. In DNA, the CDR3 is TGTGCCTGGAGTAACGGGAGAGGCACTAGCACAGATACGCAGTATTTT.

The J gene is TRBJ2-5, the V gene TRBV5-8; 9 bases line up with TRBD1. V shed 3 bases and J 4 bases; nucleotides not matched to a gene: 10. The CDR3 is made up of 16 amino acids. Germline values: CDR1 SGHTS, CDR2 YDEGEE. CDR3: CASSSTGQGYSETQYF. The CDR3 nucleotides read TGTGCCAGCAGCTCGACAGGACAGGGGTACTCAGAGACCCAGTACTTC.

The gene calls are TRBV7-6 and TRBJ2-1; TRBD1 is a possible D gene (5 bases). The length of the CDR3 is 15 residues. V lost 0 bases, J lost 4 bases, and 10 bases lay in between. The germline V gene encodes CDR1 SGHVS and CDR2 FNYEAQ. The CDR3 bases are TGTGCCAGCAGCTTAGCAGGCAGGGTGTACAATGAGCAGTTCTTC. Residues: CASSLAGRVYNEQFF. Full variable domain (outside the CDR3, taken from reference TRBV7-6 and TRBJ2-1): GAGVSQSPRYKVTKRGQDVALRCDPISGHVSLYWYRQALGQGPEFLTYFNYEAQQDKSGLPNDRFSAERPEGSISTLTIQRTEQRDSAMYRCASSLAGRVYNEQFFGPGTRLTVL.

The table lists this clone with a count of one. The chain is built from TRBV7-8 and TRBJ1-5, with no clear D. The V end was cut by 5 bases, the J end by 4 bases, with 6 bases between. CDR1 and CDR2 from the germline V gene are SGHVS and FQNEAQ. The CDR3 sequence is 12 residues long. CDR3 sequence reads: CASSPFNQPQHF. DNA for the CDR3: TGTGCCAGCAGCCCCTTTAATCAGCCCCAGCATTTT.

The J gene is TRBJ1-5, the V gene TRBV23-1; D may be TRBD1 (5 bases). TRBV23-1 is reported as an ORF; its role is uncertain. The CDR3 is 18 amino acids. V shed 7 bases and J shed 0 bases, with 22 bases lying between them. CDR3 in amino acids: CASKPGTPRRYSNQPQHF. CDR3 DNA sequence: TGCGCCAGCAAGCCCGGGACCCCAAGGAGGTATAGCAATCAGCCCCAGCATTTT.

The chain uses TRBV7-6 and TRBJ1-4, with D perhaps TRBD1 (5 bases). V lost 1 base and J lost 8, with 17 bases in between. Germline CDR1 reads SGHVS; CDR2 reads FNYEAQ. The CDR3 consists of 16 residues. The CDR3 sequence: CASSLEGTFNREKLFF. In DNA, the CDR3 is TGTGCCAGCAGCTTAGAAGGGACCTTTAACCGGGAAAAACTGTTTTTT.

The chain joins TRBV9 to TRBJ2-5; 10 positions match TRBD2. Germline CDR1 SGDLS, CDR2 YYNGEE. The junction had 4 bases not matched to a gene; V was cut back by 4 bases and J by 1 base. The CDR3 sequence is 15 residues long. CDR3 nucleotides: TGTGCCAGCAGCTCTAGCGGGGGAACCCAAGAGACCCAGTACTTC. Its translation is CASSSSGGTQETQYF.

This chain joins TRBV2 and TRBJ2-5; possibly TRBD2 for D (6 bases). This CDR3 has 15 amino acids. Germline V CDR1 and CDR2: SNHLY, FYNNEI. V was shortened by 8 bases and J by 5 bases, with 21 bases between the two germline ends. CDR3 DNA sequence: TGTGCCAGCCCCGGGAGTAGGTTAATTGAGGAGACCCAGTACTTC. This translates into CASPGSRLIEETQYF.

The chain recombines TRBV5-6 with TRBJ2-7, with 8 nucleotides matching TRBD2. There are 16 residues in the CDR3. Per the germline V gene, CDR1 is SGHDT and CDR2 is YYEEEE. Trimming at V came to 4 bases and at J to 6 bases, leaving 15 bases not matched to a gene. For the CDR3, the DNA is TGTGCCAGCAGCCTAATTCCGGGGGGGAGTATGCGCGAGCAGTACTTC. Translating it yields CASSLIPGGSMREQYF.

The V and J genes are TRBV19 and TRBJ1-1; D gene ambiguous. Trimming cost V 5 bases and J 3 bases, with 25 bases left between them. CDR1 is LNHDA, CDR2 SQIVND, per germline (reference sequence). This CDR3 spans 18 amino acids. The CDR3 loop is CASSPLGWSPPGDTEAFF. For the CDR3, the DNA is TGTGCCAGTAGTCCCTTAGGGTGGTCCCCACCCGGGGACACTGAAGCTTTCTTT.

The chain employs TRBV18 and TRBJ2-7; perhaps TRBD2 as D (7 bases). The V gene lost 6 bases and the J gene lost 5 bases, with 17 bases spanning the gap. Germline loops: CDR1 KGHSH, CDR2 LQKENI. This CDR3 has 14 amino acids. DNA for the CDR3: TGTGCCAGCTCCCACGGGGGAGGGGGTGACGAGCAGTACTTC. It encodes CASSHGGGGDEQYF.

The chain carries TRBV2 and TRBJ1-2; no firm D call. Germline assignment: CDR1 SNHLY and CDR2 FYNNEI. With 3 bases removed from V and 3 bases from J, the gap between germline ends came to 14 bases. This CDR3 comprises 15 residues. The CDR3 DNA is TGTGCCAGCAGTGACCCAGGCATCGGGGACTATGGCTACACCTTC. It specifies CASSDPGIGDYGYTF.

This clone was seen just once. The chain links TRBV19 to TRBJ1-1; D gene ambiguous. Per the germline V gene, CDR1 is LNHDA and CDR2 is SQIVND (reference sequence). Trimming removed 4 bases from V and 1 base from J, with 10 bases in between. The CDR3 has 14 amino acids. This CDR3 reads CASSNRVENTEAFF. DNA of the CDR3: TGTGCCAGTAGTAACCGGGTAGAGAACACTGAAGCTTTCTTT.

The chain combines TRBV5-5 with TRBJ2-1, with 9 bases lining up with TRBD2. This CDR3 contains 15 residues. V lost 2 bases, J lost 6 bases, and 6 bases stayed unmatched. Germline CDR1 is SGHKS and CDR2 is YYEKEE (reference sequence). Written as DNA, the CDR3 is TGTGCCAGCAGCTTAATAGCGGGAGCGGGCAATGAGCAGTTCTTC. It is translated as CASSLIAGAGNEQFF. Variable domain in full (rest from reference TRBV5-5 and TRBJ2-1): DAGVTQSPTHLIKTRGQQVTLRCSPISGHKSVSWYQQVLGQGPQFIFQYYEKEERGRGNFPDRFSARQFPNYSSELNVNALLLGDSALYLCASSLIAGAGNEQFFGPGTRLTVL.

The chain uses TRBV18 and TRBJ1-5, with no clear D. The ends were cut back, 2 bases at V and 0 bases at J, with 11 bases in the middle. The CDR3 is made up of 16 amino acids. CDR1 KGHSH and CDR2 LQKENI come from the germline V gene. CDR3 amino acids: CASSPMEVISNQPQHF. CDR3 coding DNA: TGTGCCAGCTCACCAATGGAGGTCATTAGCAATCAGCCCCAGCATTTT.

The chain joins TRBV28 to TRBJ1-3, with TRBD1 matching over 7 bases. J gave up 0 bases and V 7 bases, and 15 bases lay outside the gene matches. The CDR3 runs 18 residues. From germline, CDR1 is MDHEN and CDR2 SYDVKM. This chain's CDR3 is CASNKGAGLPFSGNTIYF. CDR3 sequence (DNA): TGTGCCAGCAACAAGGGGGCAGGGCTACCTTTCTCTGGAAACACCATATATTTT.

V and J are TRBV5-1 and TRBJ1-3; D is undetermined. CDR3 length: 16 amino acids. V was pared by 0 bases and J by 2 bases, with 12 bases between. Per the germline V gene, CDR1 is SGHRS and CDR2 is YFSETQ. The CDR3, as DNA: TGCGCCAGCAGCTTGGGTATGTTGGAGGCTGGAAACACCATATATTTT. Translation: CASSLGMLEAGNTIYF.

The CDR3 region is CASSQQGATEAFF. The CDR3 region has the DNA TGTGCCAGCAGCCAACAGGGGGCCACTGAAGCTTTCTTT. The J gene is TRBJ1-1, the V gene TRBV3-1 (or the pseudogene TRBV3-2), with TRBD1 matching 8 bases. Trimming removed 2 bases from V and 4 bases from J; junction bases left unmatched: 0. This CDR3 is built from 13 residues. From germline, CDR1 is LGHDT and CDR2 YNNKEL (reference sequence).

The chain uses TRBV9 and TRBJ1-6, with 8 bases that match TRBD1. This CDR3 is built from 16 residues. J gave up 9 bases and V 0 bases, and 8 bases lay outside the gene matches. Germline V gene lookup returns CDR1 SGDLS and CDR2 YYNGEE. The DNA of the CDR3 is TGTGCCAGCAGCGTAGGGCACAACAGGGGGAGTTCACCCCTCCACTTT. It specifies CASSVGHNRGSSPLHF.